What follows are 21 T cell receptor beta chains derived from one specimen sequenced in a study of blood T cell repertoires in COVID-19. TCRdb keeps only in-frame clones here, not all; method: immunoSEQ multiplex PCR. The top ten clones hold around 1.6% of a sample with about 270,000 clones, around 86% of them seen once. Sequencing used peripheral blood. The receptors were sampled from a woman aged 60-75 years who had recovered from COVID-19.

The V and J genes are TRBV28 and TRBJ1-2; no definite D call. The CDR3 spans 13 residues. The germline CDR1 and CDR2 sequences are MDHEN and SYDVKM. V gave up 2 bases and J gave up 1 base, with 5 bases separating them. As DNA, the CDR3 is TGTGCCAGCAGTTTAGCAGATAACTATGGCTACACCTTC. The encoded protein is CASSLADNYGYTF.

This chain links TRBV28 with TRBJ2-1, with a tentative D call TRBD2 (6 bases). Trimming removed 6 bases from V and 5 bases from J, with 17 bases in between. CDR3 length: 15 residues. Germline V lookup: CDR1 MDHEN, CDR2 SYDVKM. CDR3 sequence reads: CASSKGLTLNNEQFF. In DNA form, the CDR3 reads TGTGCCAGCAGCAAGGGACTCACTTTAAACAATGAGCAGTTCTTC.

This chain joins TRBV5-6 and TRBJ1-2; 7 bases line up with TRBD1. The CDR3 contains 16 residues. The germline V gene encodes CDR1 SGHDT and CDR2 YYEEEE. V gave up 1 base and J gave up 4 bases; unmatched junction bases: 10. The CDR3 region is CASSLPVQGGFYGYTF. CDR3 nucleotides: TGTGCCAGCAGCTTGCCGGTTCAGGGGGGCTTCTATGGCTACACCTTC.

In this sample, this clone turned up once. The V call is TRBV18, the J call TRBJ2-7; 9 positions agree with TRBD2. Germline V gives CDR1 KGHSH, CDR2 LQKENI. The CDR3 extends over 15 amino acids. V was pared by 3 bases and J by 2 bases, with 5 bases of the junction left unmatched. The CDR3 sequence is CASSPDLAGTYEQYF. In DNA form, the CDR3 reads TGTGCCAGCTCACCCGATCTAGCGGGGACCTACGAGCAGTACTTC.

V and J are TRBV6-5 and TRBJ1-1; tentative D call: TRBD1 (5 bases). Trimming cost V 3 bases and J 1 base, with 12 bases left between them. The CDR3 is 15 residues long. CDR1 and CDR2 from the germline V gene are MNHEY and SVGAGI. The CDR3: CASSYGARGNTEAFF. The DNA for the CDR3 is TGTGCCAGCAGTTATGGGGCGCGGGGGAACACTGAAGCTTTCTTT.

The count of this clone is one. The chain is built from TRBV11-3 and TRBJ2-2; no clear D gene. CDR1 is SGHNT, CDR2 YENEEA, per germline. V lost 4 bases and J lost 4, with 7 bases in between. The CDR3 has 13 residues. The CDR3 region is CASSSVATGELFF. The CDR3 DNA reads TGTGCCAGCAGCTCCGTGGCCACCGGGGAGCTGTTTTTT.

The rearrangement uses TRBV29-1 and TRBJ2-7, with 9 bases fitting TRBD2. CDR1 SQVTM and CDR2 ANQGSEA come from the germline V gene. V was clipped by 6 bases and J by 5 bases; unmatched bases: 5. CDR3 length: 12 amino acids. The CDR3 loop is CSVERGAHEQYF. CDR3 coding DNA: TGCAGCGTGGAGCGGGGGGCCCACGAGCAGTACTTC.

The chain combines TRBV2 with TRBJ1-6; D perhaps matches TRBD1 (5 bases). Trimming removed 6 bases at V and 10 bases at J, with 16 bases between. This CDR3 has 14 amino acids. The germline V gene has CDR1 SNHLY and CDR2 FYNNEI. The CDR3 sequence is CASSLQGLGSPLHF. The CDR3 DNA sequence: TGTGCCAGCAGCCTTCAGGGTTTAGGGTCACCCCTCCACTTT. Looking up the rest from reference TRBV2 and TRBJ1-6 gives the full variable domain: EPEVTQTPSHQVTQMGQEVILRCVPISNHLYFYWYRQILGQKVEFLVSFYNNEISEKSEIFDDQFSVERPDGSNFTLKIRSTKLEDSAMYFCASSLQGLGSPLHFGNGTRLTVT.

This clone was found a few times. This chain connects TRBV5-4 to TRBJ1-2; weak D call: TRBD1 (6 bases). CDR3 length equals 13 residues. Trimming left V 4 bases short and J 7 bases short, with 14 bases between. The germline V gene has CDR1 SGHNT and CDR2 YYREEE (reference sequence). CDR3 in amino acids: CASSRGGAGGYTF. The CDR3 region has the DNA TGTGCCAGCAGCCGAGGGGGGGCGGGTGGCTACACCTTC.

This clone was observed once. The CDR3 reads CASSGGGGQPQHF. As DNA, the CDR3 is TGCGCCAGCAGCGGCGGGGGGGGTCAGCCCCAGCATTTT. The rearrangement uses TRBV5-1 and TRBJ1-5; the D gene is possibly TRBD1 (5 bases). This CDR3 has 13 amino acids. The V end was cut by 4 bases, the J end by 6 bases, with 11 bases between. CDR1 SGHRS and CDR2 YFSETQ come from the germline V gene. Variable domain in full (rest from reference TRBV5-1 and TRBJ1-5): KAGVTQTPRYLIKTRGQQVTLSCSPISGHRSVSWYQQTPGQGLQFLFEYFSETQRNKGNFPGRFSGRQFSNSRSEMNVSTLELGDSALYLCASSGGGGQPQHFGDGTRLSIL.

This chain connects TRBV4-2 to TRBJ2-5, with D uncertain. Germline V gene sequence: CDR1 LGHNA, CDR2 YNFKEQ. V lost 0 bases, J lost 7 bases, and 12 bases lay in between. CDR3 size: 14 residues. The CDR3 DNA reads as TGTGCCAGCAGCCAAGATAGCCGCAAAGGGACCCAGTACTTC. Amino acid sequence: CASSQDSRKGTQYF.

The rearrangement uses TRBV5-1 and TRBJ1-5; tentatively, D is TRBD1 (6 bases). The CDR3 runs to 13 residues. V shed 4 bases and J shed 7 bases, with 12 bases lying between them. Germline assignment: CDR1 SGHRS and CDR2 YFSETQ. CDR3 nucleotides: TGCGCCAGCAGCGTAACAGGGACGCAGCCCCAGCATTTT. Translation: CASSVTGTQPQHF.

The V call is TRBV27, the J call TRBJ2-1; 9 bases are shared with TRBD1. J was trimmed by 16 bases and V by 5 bases; bases with no gene match: 12. The CDR3 has 13 residues. Germline V lookup: CDR1 MNHEY, CDR2 SMNVEV (reference sequence). The CDR3 loop is CASSPQPGQGDFF. Written as DNA, the CDR3 is TGTGCCAGCAGTCCCCAGCCGGGACAGGGTGACTTCTTC.

The chain employs TRBV28 and TRBJ2-3; a possible D gene is TRBD1 (5 bases). V lost 1 base and J lost 0, with 11 bases in between. CDR1 is MDHEN and CDR2 is SYDVKM in the germline V gene. This CDR3 contains 16 residues. The CDR3 loop is CASSLYRLTSTDTQYF. The CDR3 coding sequence is TGTGCCAGCAGTTTATACAGGTTGACTAGCACAGATACGCAGTATTTT.

This chain links TRBV5-6 with TRBJ2-2; a possible D gene is TRBD2 (7 bases). The germline V and J ends were trimmed by 0 bases and 3 bases, with 12 bases remaining between them. Germline V gene lookup returns CDR1 SGHDT and CDR2 YYEEEE. The CDR3 sequence is 16 residues long. CDR3 sequence (DNA): TGTGCCAGCAGCTTGGACCGGGGGGCCTACACCGGGGAGCTGTTTTTT. Residues: CASSLDRGAYTGELFF. The full variable domain, its missing parts supplied by reference TRBV5-6 and TRBJ2-2, is DAGVTQSPTHLIKTRGQQVTLRCSPKSGHDTVSWYQQALGQGPQFIFQYYEEEERQRGNFPDRFSGHQFPNYSSELNVNALLLGDSALYLCASSLDRGAYTGELFFGEGSRLTVL.

V is TRBV4-1 and J is TRBJ1-5; 7 nucleotides match TRBD1. With 2 bases clipped from V and 7 bases from J, the junction kept 8 bases outside the gene matches. Germline assignment: CDR1 MGHRA and CDR2 YSYEKL. The CDR3 runs 15 residues. CDR3 loop: CASSQPTGEGQPQHF. DNA for the CDR3: TGCGCCAGCAGCCAACCTACAGGGGAAGGGCAGCCCCAGCATTTT.

The chain is built from TRBV10-3 and TRBJ2-5; 9 nucleotides agree with TRBD1. This CDR3 region has 11 residues. Germline V gives CDR1 ENHRY, CDR2 SYGVKD. With V trimmed by 10 bases and J by 5 bases, 2 bases remained unmatched. Here the CDR3 DNA reads TGTGCCACCGGACAGGGGGAGACCCAGTACTTC. This codes for CATGQGETQYF.

The gene calls are TRBV10-3 and TRBJ1-1; 8 positions match TRBD1. V lost 4 bases and J lost 4; bases outside the gene matches: 8. The germline V gene encodes CDR1 ENHRY and CDR2 SYGVKD. The CDR3 is 15 residues long. In DNA, the CDR3 is TGTGCCATCAGTGGGACAGGGTTTGTAAGCACTGAAGCTTTCTTT. Translated, it gives CAISGTGFVSTEAFF.

This rearrangement joins TRBV30 to TRBJ2-5, with TRBD2 identical over 12 bases. The CDR3 spans 19 residues. Germline values: CDR1 GTSNPN, CDR2 SVGIG (reference sequence). The V segment lost 0 bases and the J segment 0 bases; nucleotides outside the gene matches: 11. The CDR3 sequence: CAWSVPGSRLAGDQETQYF. The CDR3 DNA is TGTGCCTGGAGTGTACCCGGGAGTCGACTAGCGGGGGACCAAGAGACCCAGTACTTC.

This chain's CDR3 is CASSQGQGNTEAFF. In DNA form, the CDR3 reads TGTGCCAGCAGCCAGGGGCAGGGAAACACTGAAGCTTTCTTT. J is TRBJ1-1 and V is TRBV4-2, with D possibly being TRBD1 (5 bases). This CDR3 comprises 14 residues. V lost 3 bases, J lost 2 bases, and 10 bases lay in between. Germline V gene lookup returns CDR1 LGHNA and CDR2 YNFKEQ.

The J gene is TRBJ2-1, the V gene TRBV18; 8 positions agree with TRBD1. The CDR3 runs to 15 residues. CDR1 is KGHSH and CDR2 is LQKENI in the germline V gene. Unmatched junction bases numbered 2, after V lost 4 bases and J lost 0 bases. CDR3 protein: CASSRDRSSYNEQFF. The CDR3 nucleotides read TGTGCCAGCTCACGGGACAGGAGCTCCTACAATGAGCAGTTCTTC.